The 13 T cell receptor beta chains given below trace back to one sample, sequenced in a study of OX40 agonist ivuxolimab in advanced cancers. Libraries were prepared by immunoSEQ multiplex PCR; TCRdb keeps only in-frame clonotypes and omits some of them. The sample records 20,000 to 25,000 clones, about nine tenths being singletons. The sample was CD4+ or CD8+ T cells sorted from blood, taken in a trial of the OX40 agonist ivuxolimab. The receptors derive from an adult with an advanced solid tumor such as melanoma, head and neck, liver or kidney cancer.

This sequence joins TRBV11-1 and TRBJ2-3; D may be TRBD2 (5 bases). The V and J ends lost 6 bases and 1 base respectively, with 26 bases between them. Germline values: CDR1 SGHAT, CDR2 FQDESV (reference sequence). This CDR3 has 19 amino acids. The CDR3 here is CASSRAPLRTPDRTDTQYF. CDR3 in DNA: TGTGCCAGCAGTCGTGCCCCTCTGAGGACTCCCGATCGCACAGATACGCAGTATTTT.

The chain recombines TRBV15 with TRBJ2-1; D gene unclear. This CDR3 has 13 residues. Germline loops: CDR1 LNHNV, CDR2 YYDKDF (reference sequence). Trimming removed 3 bases at V and 5 bases at J, with 8 bases between. The CDR3 DNA is TGTGCCACCAGCAGGCGGATCAACAATGAGCAGTTCTTC. Translation: CATSRRINNEQFF.

J is TRBJ2-1 and V is TRBV4-3; D gene uncertain. V lost 0 bases and J lost 0, with 9 bases in between. The CDR3 totals 16 residues. CDR1 and CDR2 (germline): LGHNA, YSLEER. The CDR3 DNA is TGCGCCAGCAGCCAAGACTTGCGGAGCTCCTACAATGAGCAGTTCTTC. Its protein is CASSQDLRSSYNEQFF.

By proportion, this clone is medium-sized. The rearrangement links TRBV16 to TRBJ2-7, with TRBD2 as a possible D gene (5 bases). This CDR3 has 13 residues. Germline lookup yields CDR1 KGHSY and CDR2 FQNENV. V lost 3 bases to trimming and J lost 6 bases, with 12 bases between them. This chain's CDR3 is CASSHSRGGEQYF. The DNA for the CDR3 is TGTGCCAGCAGCCACTCCCGAGGAGGCGAGCAGTACTTC.

CDR3 region: CASSLLAGANREQFF. The CDR3 region has the DNA TGTGCCAGCAGCCTACTAGCGGGAGCTAATCGTGAGCAGTTCTTC. The chain employs TRBV11-2 and TRBJ2-1, with 11 bases lining up with TRBD2. The ends lost 5 bases at V and 9 bases at J; junction bases unmatched: 9. Germline V gene data show CDR1 as SGHAT and CDR2 as FQNNGV. This CDR3 spans 15 amino acids.

This clone was detected a few times. The chain has TRBV7-8 and TRBJ1-5, with D unresolved. The germline CDR1 and CDR2 sequences are SGHVS and FQNEAQ. This CDR3 spans 17 amino acids. V was clipped by 4 bases and J by 0 bases, with 16 bases between them. CDR3 residues: CASSSLGGFVSNQPQHF. CDR3 DNA: TGTGCCAGCAGCTCCCTTGGAGGATTCGTTAGCAATCAGCCCCAGCATTTT.

The chain carries TRBV7-9 and TRBJ1-2; no definite D call. Trimming stripped 1 base from V and 5 bases from J, with 11 bases between. Germline CDR1 and CDR2: SEHNR and FQNEAQ (reference sequence). The CDR3 has 14 amino acids. The CDR3 region has the DNA TGTGCCAGCAGCTTAGTGCAGGCCTCTTATGGCTACACCTTC. It yields the protein CASSLVQASYGYTF.

This chain links TRBV9 with TRBJ2-1, with 9 bases that match TRBD2. Losses at the gene ends were 0 bases for V and 9 bases for J; bases not matched to a gene: 10. The CDR3 totals 16 residues. Germline CDR1 reads SGDLS; CDR2 reads YYNGEE. DNA for the CDR3: TGTGCCAGCAGCGTAGAGGGTAGCGGGGGAATAGGTGAGCAGTTCTTC. Translated, it gives CASSVEGSGGIGEQFF.

The chain combines TRBV5-6 with TRBJ2-1; 11 positions match TRBD2. The V gene's germline CDR1 is SGHDT and CDR2 YYEEEE. This CDR3 region has 17 residues. Trimming took 0 bases from V and 10 from J; bases not matched to a gene: 12. CDR3 residues: CASSLGSGLAGGEEQFF. The CDR3 region has the DNA TGTGCCAGCAGCTTGGGATCTGGGCTAGCGGGAGGAGAGGAGCAGTTCTTC.

The chain is built from TRBV6-4 and TRBJ2-1; no definite D call. With 3 bases removed from V and 0 bases from J, the gap between germline ends came to 3 bases. The CDR3 extends over 13 amino acids. Per germline, CDR1 MRHNA and CDR2 SNTAGT. The CDR3 region is CASSESSYNEQFF. DNA for the CDR3: TGTGCCAGCAGTGAGAGCTCCTACAATGAGCAGTTCTTC.

The chain has TRBV7-9 and TRBJ2-3; 11 positions match TRBD2. The CDR3 has 15 residues. Unmatched junction bases numbered 3, after V lost 5 bases and J lost 2 bases. The V gene's germline CDR1 is SEHNR and CDR2 FQNEAQ (reference sequence). In DNA, the CDR3 is TGTGCCAGCAGCACGACTAGCGGGGCCACAGATACGCAGTATTTT. Its translation: CASSTTSGATDTQYF.

The gene calls are TRBV2 and TRBJ2-2; D remains ambiguous. CDR1 SNHLY and CDR2 FYNNEI come from the germline V gene. CDR3 length equals 14 residues. V lost 4 bases, J lost 2 bases, and 8 bases lay in between. For the CDR3, the DNA is TGTGCCAGCAGTGGTACCGGTAACACCGGGGAGCTGTTTTTT. This sequence encodes CASSGTGNTGELFF.

The genes are TRBV6-6 and TRBJ1-5, with unresolved D. The germline V and J ends were trimmed by 7 bases and 0 bases, with 13 bases remaining between them. The CDR3 loop spans 15 amino acids. From germline, CDR1 is MNHNY and CDR2 SVGAGI (reference sequence). Here the CDR3 DNA reads TGTGCCAGCATGGACGGGGATCATAGCAATCAGCCCCAGCATTTT. Its translation: CASMDGDHSNQPQHF.